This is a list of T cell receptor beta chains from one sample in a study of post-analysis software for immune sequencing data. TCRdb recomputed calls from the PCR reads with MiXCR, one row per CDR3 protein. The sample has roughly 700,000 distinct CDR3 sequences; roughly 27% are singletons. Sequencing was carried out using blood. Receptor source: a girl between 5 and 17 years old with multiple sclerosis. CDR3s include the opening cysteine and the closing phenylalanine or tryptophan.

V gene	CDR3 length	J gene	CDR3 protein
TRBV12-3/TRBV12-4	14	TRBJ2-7	CASAGITGGYEQYF
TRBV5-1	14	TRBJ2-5	CASSLGTVRETQYF
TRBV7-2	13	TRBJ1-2	CASSLGRIYGYTF
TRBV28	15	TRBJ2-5	CASSFVRQLQETQYF
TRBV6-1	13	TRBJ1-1	CASSEAWGLLAFF
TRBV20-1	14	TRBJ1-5	CSAQAHRGDQPQHF
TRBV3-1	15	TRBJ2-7	CASSPGLAGAYEQYF
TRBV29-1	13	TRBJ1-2	CSVDEQGAEGYTF
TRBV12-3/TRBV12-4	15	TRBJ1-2	CASSVGTGANYGYTF
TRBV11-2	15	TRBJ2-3	CASSSVRTSGGGLYF
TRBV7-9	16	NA	CASSPKDRADSCEQYF
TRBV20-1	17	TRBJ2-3	CSANRRLAGLLTDTQYF
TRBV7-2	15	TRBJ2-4	CASSLAARGGNIQYF
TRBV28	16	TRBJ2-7	CASRRSTGTGLYEQYF
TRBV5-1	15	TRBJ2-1	CASSLGAGGGDEQFF
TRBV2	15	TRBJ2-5	CASSDRGSPPETQYF
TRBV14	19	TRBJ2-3	CASSQEYILAGLPEDTQYF
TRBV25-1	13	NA	CASSEGTVETQYF
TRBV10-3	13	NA	CAISAATGAEQYF
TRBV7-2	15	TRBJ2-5	CASSPTSGPGGTQYF
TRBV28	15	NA	CASTYPAGAVHEQYF
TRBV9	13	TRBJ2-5	CASSASGQETQYF
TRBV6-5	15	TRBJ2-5	CASSPGTGSTETQYF
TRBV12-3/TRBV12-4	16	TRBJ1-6	CASKSSSSSYNSPLHF
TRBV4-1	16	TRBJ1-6	CASSQEATGGNSPLHF